The 21 T cell receptor beta chains presented below share a single source sample, sequenced in a study of T cells in localized non-small cell lung cancer. Produced via immunoSEQ multiplex PCR; TCRdb's table is partial and in-frame only. The table lists 40,000 to 55,000 clones, approximately 81% of them singletons. Here the sequenced sample was peripheral blood mononuclear cells, taken before any cancer treatment. These receptors all stem from a man between 40 and 70 years old with stage III lung adenocarcinoma.

The chain combines TRBV5-6 with TRBJ2-1, with D possibly matching TRBD2 (5 bases). CDR3 length equals 14 residues. Germline assignment: CDR1 SGHDT and CDR2 YYEEEE. V gave up 3 bases and J gave up 7 bases, with 14 bases separating them. CDR3 amino acids: CASSYVKRENEQFF. CDR3 DNA sequence: TGTGCCAGCAGCTACGTGAAGAGGGAAAATGAGCAGTTCTTC.

A few counts support this clone. V gene TRBV7-6 combines with J gene TRBJ2-5; 9 positions agree with TRBD1. J was trimmed by 4 bases and V by 5 bases; bases with no gene match: 8. Germline V CDR1 and CDR2: SGHVS, FNYEAQ. The CDR3 has 15 residues. The CDR3 here is CASSPGQGTRETQYF. Written as DNA, the CDR3 is TGTGCCAGCAGCCCTGGACAGGGGACACGAGAGACCCAGTACTTC.

CDR3 in amino acids: CASSELSFVSIKQYF. For the CDR3, the DNA is TGTGCCAGCAGTGAACTCAGTTTTGTATCGATTAAGCAGTACTTC. The V gene is TRBV6-1, the J gene TRBJ2-7, with no clear D. The CDR3 contains 15 residues. V was clipped by 2 bases and J by 8 bases, with 19 bases between them. The germline CDR1 and CDR2 sequences are MNHNS and SASEGT.

The chain is built from TRBV29-1 and TRBJ2-6; D possibly uses TRBD1 or TRBD2 (5 bases each). CDR1 is SQVTM and CDR2 is ANQGSEA in the germline V gene. V lost 3 bases, J lost 0 bases, and 15 bases lay in between. CDR3 length: 17 amino acids. Here the CDR3 reads CSVDGPDTSSGANVLTF. The CDR3 coding sequence is TGCAGCGTTGATGGTCCGGACACTAGCTCTGGGGCCAACGTCCTGACTTTC.

The J gene is TRBJ2-3, the V gene TRBV7-6, with D possibly matching TRBD2 (5 bases). The CDR3 is made up of 15 amino acids. From germline, CDR1 is SGHVS and CDR2 FNYEAQ. Trimming pared 0 bases from V and 3 bases from J, leaving 10 bases between. CDR3 loop: CASSLAGITTDTQYF. The CDR3 DNA reads as TGTGCCAGCAGCTTAGCCGGGATCACGACAGATACGCAGTATTTT.

The chain recombines TRBV19 with TRBJ1-1; no definite D call. This CDR3 spans 13 amino acids. V was pared by 10 bases and J by 1 base, with 13 bases between. From germline, CDR1 is LNHDA and CDR2 SQIVND (reference sequence). Here the CDR3 DNA reads TGTGCCACGACTCCGCTGGGGAACACTGAAGCTTTCTTT. Its translation: CATTPLGNTEAFF.

The gene calls are TRBV5-1 and TRBJ2-1; D is unresolved. The CDR3 is 14 amino acids. CDR1 SGHRS and CDR2 YFSETQ come from the germline V gene. The V end was cut by 3 bases, the J end by 8 bases, with 15 bases between. This CDR3 is CASSSSTGADEQFF. In DNA form, the CDR3 reads TGCGCCAGCAGCTCCTCTACGGGCGCGGATGAGCAGTTCTTC.

This clone was observed a handful of times. This chain links TRBV6-5 with TRBJ2-7, with D tentatively TRBD2 (5 bases). The CDR3 runs to 15 residues. Germline V gene sequence: CDR1 MNHEY, CDR2 SVGAGI. V lost 4 bases, J lost 4 bases, and 17 bases lay in between. The CDR3 sequence: CASSSFRSTGYEQYF. As DNA, the CDR3 is TGTGCCAGCAGTTCCTTCCGATCAACGGGGTACGAGCAGTACTTC.

V and J are TRBV6-1 and TRBJ2-3; possibly TRBD2 for D (7 bases). V was trimmed by 7 bases and J by 4 bases, leaving 18 bases between them. Germline V CDR1 and CDR2: MNHNS, SASEGT. The CDR3 sequence is 15 residues long. CDR3 amino acids: CASNPRGGRPDTQYF. CDR3 nucleotide sequence: TGTGCCAGCAACCCAAGGGGGGGGCGCCCAGATACGCAGTATTTT.

The rearrangement uses TRBV2 and TRBJ1-4; no clear D. The germline V gene has CDR1 SNHLY and CDR2 FYNNEI. The V end lost 6 bases, the J end lost 6 bases, and 11 bases lay between the germline ends. This CDR3 spans 13 amino acids. The CDR3: CASSVLRDEKLFF. CDR3 DNA sequence: TGTGCCAGCAGCGTGCTAAGGGATGAAAAACTGTTTTTT.

The V call is TRBV11-2, the J call TRBJ2-5; D assignment may be TRBD1 or TRBD2 (6 bases each). CDR3 size: 15 residues. V gave up 5 bases and J gave up 2 bases, with 15 bases separating them. CDR1 is SGHAT and CDR2 is FQNNGV in the germline V gene. The CDR3 DNA sequence: TGTGCCAGCAGCCCGACGGGGGCCGCACAAGAGACCCAGTACTTC. Its protein is CASSPTGAAQETQYF.

The V call is TRBV7-6, the J call TRBJ2-3, with a tentative D call TRBD2 (6 bases). V was trimmed by 2 bases and J by 0 bases, leaving 12 bases between them. This CDR3 has 16 residues. Germline CDR1 SGHVS, CDR2 FNYEAQ. CDR3 DNA sequence: TGTGCCAGCAGCTTAAGGCCCGCGGGAAGCACAGATACGCAGTATTTT. Translated: CASSLRPAGSTDTQYF.

This clone has only one observation. This chain uses TRBV7-8 with TRBJ2-1, with D perhaps TRBD1 (7 bases). The CDR3 has 15 residues. Trimming shortened V by 5 bases and J by 10 bases, and 21 bases separated the two germline ends. Germline V gene data show CDR1 as SGHVS and CDR2 as FQNEAQ. The CDR3: CASSTRTGPGEEQFF. CDR3 nucleotide sequence: TGTGCCAGCAGCACCCGGACAGGTCCGGGGGAGGAGCAGTTCTTC. The variable domain in full, completed from reference TRBV7-8 and TRBJ2-1, reads GAGVSQSPRYKVAKRGQDVALRCDPISGHVSLFWYQQALGQGPEFLTYFQNEAQLDKSGLPSDRFFAERPEGSVSTLKIQRTQQEDSAVYLCASSTRTGPGEEQFFGPGTRLTVL.

V usage is TRBV11-2 and J usage is TRBJ2-1; the D is unclear. Germline assignment: CDR1 SGHAT and CDR2 FQNNGV. This CDR3 is 14 amino acids long. Between the trimmed V and J ends, which lost 0 bases and 5 bases, there was a span of 8 bases. CDR3 bases: TGTGCCAGCAGCTTAGAATTGGGGAACAATGAGCAGTTCTTC. This codes for CASSLELGNNEQFF.

This clone was seen just once. The rearrangement links TRBV7-2 to TRBJ2-1; 8 bases fit TRBD2. Unmatched junction bases numbered 15, after V lost 1 base and J lost 10 bases. Germline assignment: CDR1 SGHTA and CDR2 FQGNSA. CDR3 length: 17 amino acids. CDR3 sequence reads: CASSLGPPGGGLGEQFF. The CDR3 nucleotides read TGTGCCAGCAGCTTAGGACCCCCAGGCGGGGGACTAGGGGAGCAGTTCTTC.

The chain couples TRBV15 to TRBJ2-2; D might be TRBD1 or TRBD2, each matching 5 bases. The V gene's germline CDR1 is LNHNV and CDR2 YYDKDF (reference sequence). This CDR3 has 16 amino acids. Trimming cost V 0 bases and J 4 bases, with 12 bases left between them. CDR3 coding DNA: TGTGCCACCAGCAGAGATCTTGGGGGTGCCACCGGGGAGCTGTTTTTT. It yields the protein CATSRDLGGATGELFF.

This sequence joins TRBV2 and TRBJ2-5, with a weak D call TRBD1 (6 bases). The CDR3 is made up of 14 amino acids. Trimming took 4 bases from V and 2 from J, leaving 11 bases between them. Per germline, CDR1 SNHLY and CDR2 FYNNEI. The DNA of the CDR3 is TGTGCCAGCAGTGGCCTCAGGGGACAAGAGACCCAGTACTTC. It encodes CASSGLRGQETQYF.

Within the sample, this clone is medium-sized. This rearrangement joins TRBV7-2 to TRBJ2-2; TRBD2 aligns across 8 bases. J was trimmed by 4 bases and V by 3 bases; bases with no gene match: 7. The CDR3 is 16 residues long. Germline-derived CDR1 and CDR2 are SGHTA and FQGNSA. The CDR3 protein is CASSFPSGTSTGELFF. The CDR3 bases are TGTGCCAGCAGCTTCCCCTCCGGGACTAGCACCGGGGAGCTGTTTTTT.

V and J are TRBV5-1 and TRBJ2-3; D unclear. Between the trimmed V and J ends, which lost 4 bases and 5 bases, there was a span of 8 bases. CDR1 and CDR2 (germline): SGHRS, YFSETQ. This CDR3 comprises 12 residues. The CDR3: CASSILQDTQYF. The CDR3 coding sequence is TGCGCCAGCAGCATATTACAAGATACGCAGTATTTT.

The chain joins TRBV18 to TRBJ2-3, with 10 bases aligning to TRBD1. The CDR3 sequence is 15 residues long. Germline assignment: CDR1 KGHSH and CDR2 LQKENI. V gave up 3 bases and J gave up 6 bases; unmatched junction bases: 6. The DNA for the CDR3 is TGTGCCAGCTCACCGATGACAGGGGGCTATGATACGCAGTATTTT. This sequence encodes CASSPMTGGYDTQYF. The full variable domain, rest sourced from reference TRBV18 and TRBJ2-3, is NAGVMQNPRHLVRRRGQEARLRCSPMKGHSHVYWYRQLPEEGLKFMVYLQKENIIDESGMPKERFSAEFPKEGPSILRIQQVVRGDSAAYFCASSPMTGGYDTQYFGPGTRLTVL.

The rearrangement links TRBV18 to TRBJ2-1; a possible D gene is TRBD2 (5 bases). The CDR3 consists of 16 residues. V lost 3 bases and J lost 6, with 18 bases in between. CDR1 and CDR2 (germline): KGHSH, LQKENI. This chain's CDR3 is CASSPGSGRGSNEQFF. CDR3 nucleotides: TGTGCCAGCTCACCTGGCTCCGGTAGAGGGAGCAATGAGCAGTTCTTC.